This T cell receptor (beta chain) was sequenced for a study of blood T cell repertoires in COVID-19. Trimming removed 5 bases from V and 1 base from J, with 14 bases in between. This CDR3 has 15 residues. CDR1 and CDR2 (germline): LGHNT, FRNRAP. Sequencing was performed with immunoSEQ multiplex PCR; in TCRdb, only in-frame clones are kept and a portion is missing. The table lists approximately 300,000 clones, around 89% of them singletons. This TCR derives from a woman aged 45-60 years with COVID-19, enrolled during active disease. The V gene is TRBV12-5, the J gene TRBJ1-1; D perhaps matches TRBD1 (5 bases). The sequencing input was peripheral blood. DNA of the CDR3: TGTGCTAGTGGTCTTCTCGACAGACAGAACACTGAAGCTTTCTTT. This translates into CASGLLDRQNTEAFF.